Given below is one T cell receptor (beta chain) in context. The antigen is unknown. The TCR beta profiling, which covered VDJ combination and CDR3 sequence, was carried out using genomic DNA as the template. MiXCR was run by TCRdb on the reads, yielding one entry per CDR3 protein. The table lists fewer than 200,000 distinct CDR3 sequences, around half of them singletons, with around 1.1% in the top ten. The data were obtained in a study of CD8+CD57+ T cells in acquired aplastic anemia. Those patients picked for sequencing had displayed CD8+CD57+ cell expansion on flow cytometry. Patients uniformly had severe acquired aplastic anemia. Patients were treatment-naive when blood was sampled. Study results and limitations: Patient and control CD8+ Simpson's diversity was not significantly different. Some 31 sequences, all CD8+ CDR3, were shared between patients and controls.

The CDR3 loop spans 12 amino acids. Germline-derived CDR1 and CDR2 are SGHTA and FQGNSA. Trimming shortened V by 1 base and J by 5 bases, and 5 bases separated the two germline ends. The sequenced sample was sorted CD4+, CD8+, or CD8+CD57+ T cells (not recorded which) from PBMCs. The chain is built from TRBV7-2 and TRBJ2-5; D is undetermined. This receptor was identified in a human donor with aplastic anemia. CDR3 residues: CASSLVVETQYF. CDR3 bases: TGTGCCAGCAGCTTAGTCGTTGAGACCCAGTACTTC.